This T cell receptor beta chain was found in a study of blood T cell repertoires in COVID-19. Background on the study: T cells, B-cell-depleted T cells, or PBMCs provided the cDNA or gDNA that served as material.

Generated by immunoSEQ multiplex PCR, the TCRdb table keeps only in-frame clones and is missing some. This table has more than 400,000 clones, 80% to 95% appearing once. In terms of age and location, participants ranged from roughly 18 to 90 years and lived in about 25 US areas. In assigning cohorts, the study relied on participant-reported clinical history. Donors in Cohort 3 counted as recovered after two negative PCRs, clearance, or symptom resolution. The germline V gene encodes CDR1 WSHSY and CDR2 SAAADI. The CDR3 covers 14 residues. Trimming removed 0 bases at V and 6 bases at J, with 8 bases between.

Source material: PBMCs or T cells enriched from blood (not recorded which). The source is a young man who had recovered from COVID-19. The chain recombines TRBV10-2 with TRBJ2-2, with D uncertain. The CDR3 protein is CASSESYSAGELFF. CDR3 coding DNA: TGCGCCAGCAGTGAGTCATATTCCGCCGGGGAGCTGTTTTTT.